Listed here is a single T cell receptor (beta chain). Germline V gives CDR1 SGHNT, CDR2 YENEEA. CDR3 length equals 16 residues. V was clipped by 6 bases and J by 1 base; unmatched bases: 11. The sample is drawn from a study of shared clonotypes between healthy human individuals. Some clones are missing from TCRdb's copy, which holds only in-frame ones; the method was immunoSEQ multiplex PCR. The table has some 2,500,000 clones, approximately 94% seen once. This receptor was identified in a man aged 18 to 29 in good health. Some clones in this sample may be carry-over from other donors' samples. The sample comprised naive CD4+ T cells from PBMCs. Subset reported: CD45RA+ positively selected. The gene calls are TRBV11-3 and TRBJ1-1, with 7 nucleotides matching TRBD1. CDR3 coding DNA: TGTGCCAGCAGGACCGACAGGGAGTGGGGGAACACTGAAGCTTTCTTT. Protein sequence: CASRTDREWGNTEAFF. The entire variable domain, with the rest obtained from reference TRBV11-3 and TRBJ1-1, is as follows: EAGVVQSPRYKIIEKKQPVAFWCNPISGHNTLYWYLQNLGQGPELLIRYENEEAVDDSQLPKDRFSAERLKGVDSTLKIQPAELGDSAVYLCASRTDREWGNTEAFFGQGTRLTVV.